This T cell receptor (beta chain) was obtained from a study of blood T cell repertoires in COVID-19. The authors' processing: Estimated nucleated cell counts came from reference gene primer amplification. Only in-frame clones appear in the TCRdb table, and some are missing; sequencing was by immunoSEQ multiplex PCR. V, J and clone size reflect that table, while D and trimming were determined from the DNA. The data hold roughly 500,000 clones, with roughly nine tenths observed a single time. The CDR3 length is 15 residues. CDR1 and CDR2 (germline): LGHDT, YNNKEL (reference sequence). The V gene lost 2 bases and the J gene lost 4 bases, with 12 bases spanning the gap. Participants came from about 24 US areas, aged roughly 18 to 90 years. Participants had their cohort set by participant-reported clinical history. What the recovered Cohort 3 donors had was two negative PCRs, clearance, or symptom resolution.

The chain is built from TRBV3-1 (or the pseudogene TRBV3-2) and TRBJ1-3; the D gene is possibly TRBD1 (5 bases). Sequencing was done on a sample of PBMCs or T cells enriched from blood (not recorded which). This sequence originates from a woman aged 60 to 75 who had recovered from COVID-19. CDR3 sequence (DNA): TGTGCCAGCAGCCAACGCCGCAACAGGGGAAACACCATATATTTT. Its translation is CASSQRRNRGNTIYF.